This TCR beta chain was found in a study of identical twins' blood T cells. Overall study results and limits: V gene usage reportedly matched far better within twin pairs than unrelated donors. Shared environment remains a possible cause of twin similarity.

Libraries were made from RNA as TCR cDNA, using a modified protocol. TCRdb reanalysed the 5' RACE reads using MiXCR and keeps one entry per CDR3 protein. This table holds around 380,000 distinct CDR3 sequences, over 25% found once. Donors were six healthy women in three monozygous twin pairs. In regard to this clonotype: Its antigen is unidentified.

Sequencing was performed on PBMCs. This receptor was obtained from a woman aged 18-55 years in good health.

This CDR3 reads CASSIGVYQPQHF. The CDR3 DNA follows: TGTGCCAGTAGTATAGGGGTTTATCAGCCCCAGCATTTT. This chain connects TRBV19 to TRBJ1-5; D ambiguous. Trimming removed 1 base from V and 5 bases from J, with 6 bases in between. This CDR3 has 13 amino acids. Germline CDR1 and CDR2: LNHDA and SQIVND (reference sequence). Filled out from reference TRBV19 and TRBJ1-5, the complete variable domain reads DGGITQSPKYLFRKEGQNVTLSCEQNLNHDAMYWYRQDPGQGLRLIYYSQIVNDFQKGDIAEGYSVSREKKESFPLTVTSAQKNPTAFYLCASSIGVYQPQHFGDGTRLSIL.